What follows is one TCR beta chain and its context. Antigen specificity is unknown. The data were obtained in a study of T-cell reconstitution after alpha-beta-depleted transplantation in children. Study-wide results and limits: In patients about two months after transplant, alpha-beta T cells reportedly arose from several hundred expanded graft clones. Where some patients showed high TCRbeta diversity at day 60, it came from recipient T cells and thymic progenitors that had survived. T-cell counts and diversity at one year following transplant were attributed mainly to newly produced T cells.

The CDR3 has 15 residues. For TCRbeta, the library was prepared with unique molecular identifiers. TCRdb independently ran MiXCR on the PCR reads; one entry per CDR3 protein. Among roughly 790,000 distinct CDR3 sequences listed, about 16% were seen once. This specimen was PBMCs, mostly from graft donor cells, taken 360 days after TCRalphabeta/CD19-depleted stem cell transplant. This chain joins TRBV21-1 and TRBJ1-1; no DNA check was done on the table's D call, TRBD1. TRBV21-1 corresponds to a pseudogene. The sequence was collected from a male patient aged 10 to 17 who had a stem cell transplant for acute lymphoblastic leukemia, so the T cells may come from the graft donor. This CDR3 is CAFTGTGGEGTEAFF. DNA of the CDR3: TGTGCCTTCACCGGGACAGGGGGCGAGGGCACTGAAGCTTTCTTT.